What follows are 19 T cell receptor beta chains derived from one specimen sequenced in a study of T cell responses to AZD1222 COVID-19 vaccine. Clones were read by immunoSEQ multiplex PCR, and TCRdb kept only the in-frame ones, dropping some. The profile shows 95,000 to 100,000 clones, roughly 84% of them singletons. The material was peripheral blood, obtained on day 0 of AZD1222 vaccination. Receptors were obtained from an adult in good health.

The chain combines TRBV19 with TRBJ1-2; 7 nucleotides agree with TRBD1. CDR3 length: 14 amino acids. CDR1 and CDR2 from the germline V gene are LNHDA and SQIVND (reference sequence). The J segment lost 8 bases and the V segment lost 4 bases, leaving 10 bases of the junction unmatched. CDR3 sequence: CASSRMVGGLGYTF. CDR3 nucleotide sequence: TGTGCCAGTAGTAGAATGGTAGGGGGCCTCGGCTACACCTTC.

The chain links TRBV7-2 to TRBJ2-7; D perhaps matches TRBD2 (5 bases). Deletions cut 6 bases from V and 6 bases from J, with 18 bases between. Germline CDR1 is SGHTA and CDR2 is FQGNSA. The CDR3 is 14 residues long. CDR3 DNA sequence: TGTGCCAGCAGTACTAGTCCATCGGCCCTCGAGCAGTACTTC. It is translated as CASSTSPSALEQYF.

This rearrangement joins TRBV5-1 to TRBJ1-2, with D possibly TRBD1 on 6 matching bases. The CDR3 covers 14 residues. The germline V gene has CDR1 SGHRS and CDR2 YFSETQ. Trimming took off 0 bases at V and 6 bases at J, with 12 bases between the two ends. CDR3 sequence: CASSLASGEDGYTF. CDR3 DNA: TGCGCCAGCAGCTTGGCTTCAGGGGAAGATGGCTACACCTTC.

The rearrangement joins TRBV27 to TRBJ1-1, with 8 nucleotides matching TRBD1. CDR3 length: 16 residues. V was pared by 2 bases and J by 7 bases, with 12 bases of the junction left unmatched. CDR1 MNHEY and CDR2 SMNVEV come from the germline V gene (reference sequence). CDR3 in amino acids: CASSLLGDRPTVEAFF. CDR3 nucleotides: TGTGCCAGCAGTTTACTGGGGGACAGGCCCACCGTTGAAGCTTTCTTT.

This clone was seen a handful of times. Other DNA sequences in this sample translate to the same CDR3. The J gene is TRBJ2-1, the V gene TRBV11-3; 7 bases align to TRBD2. With 3 bases clipped from V and 0 bases from J, the junction kept 2 bases outside the gene matches. The CDR3 is made up of 15 amino acids. Germline V lookup: CDR1 SGHNT, CDR2 YENEEA. CDR3 nucleotides: TGTGCCAGCAGCTTTGGCGGGAGCTCCTACAATGAGCAGTTCTTC. It is translated as CASSFGGSSYNEQFF.

This chain connects TRBV5-4 to TRBJ1-2; D not resolved. The CDR3 is 14 residues long. The V gene lost 4 bases and the J gene lost 4 bases, with 14 bases spanning the gap. Germline-derived CDR1 and CDR2 are SGHNT and YYREEE (reference sequence). This CDR3 is CASSPAFDSYGYTF. As DNA, the CDR3 is TGTGCCAGCAGCCCCGCTTTTGACTCCTATGGCTACACCTTC.

CDR3 sequence reads: CASSRPGQGPTGELFF. CDR3 DNA: TGTGCCAGCAGCCGGCCGGGACAGGGACCCACCGGGGAGCTGTTTTTT. V gene TRBV5-4 combines with J gene TRBJ2-2; 9 bases match TRBD1. The germline V gene has CDR1 SGHNT and CDR2 YYREEE (reference sequence). V was clipped by 4 bases and J by 4 bases; unmatched bases: 8. CDR3 length: 16 amino acids.

V and J are TRBV3-1 (or the pseudogene TRBV3-2) and TRBJ1-3; D uncertain. V lost 0 bases, J lost 0 bases, and 15 bases lay in between. This CDR3 is built from 18 residues. From germline, CDR1 is LGHDT and CDR2 YNNKEL (reference sequence). CDR3 residues: CASSQDSPRTRSGNTIYF. CDR3 nucleotide sequence: TGTGCCAGCAGCCAAGATAGCCCACGGACCCGCTCTGGAAACACCATATATTTT.

The rearrangement links TRBV27 to TRBJ1-6; maybe TRBD1 (5 bases). The V and J ends lost 3 bases and 9 bases respectively, with 15 bases between them. Germline V gene sequence: CDR1 MNHEY, CDR2 SMNVEV (reference sequence). The CDR3 is 15 amino acids. The CDR3 loop reads CASSLATGGGSPLHF. The CDR3 DNA follows: TGTGCCAGCAGTTTGGCGACGGGGGGTGGTTCACCCCTCCACTTT.

This clone was counted between two and nine times. The CDR3 region is CASSPVAGSTYEQYF. The CDR3 DNA reads as TGTGCCAGCAGCCCGGTAGCGGGATCAACCTACGAGCAGTACTTC. The rearrangement uses TRBV5-4 and TRBJ2-7; 8 nucleotides align to TRBD2. Germline V gene sequence: CDR1 SGHNT, CDR2 YYREEE (reference sequence). This CDR3 has 15 amino acids. V was pared by 4 bases and J by 2 bases, with 8 bases of the junction left unmatched. Variable domain in full (rest from reference TRBV5-4 and TRBJ2-7): ETGVTQSPTHLIKTRGQQVTLRCSSQSGHNTVSWYQQALGQGPQFIFQYYREEENGRGNFPPRFSGLQFPNYSSELNVNALELDDSALYLCASSPVAGSTYEQYFGPGTRLTVT.

The V call is TRBV10-3, the J call TRBJ2-7, with a weak D call TRBD1 (6 bases). The V gene's germline CDR1 is ENHRY and CDR2 SYGVKD. V lost 6 bases, J lost 4 bases, and 13 bases lay in between. CDR3 size: 13 residues. The CDR3 coding sequence is TGTGCCATCAGCGACGGGACACAATACGAGCAGTACTTC. Its protein product is CAISDGTQYEQYF.

This chain joins TRBV6-5 and TRBJ2-2; a weak D match, TRBD2 (6 bases). Germline lookup yields CDR1 MNHEY and CDR2 SVGAGI. The V and J ends lost 2 bases and 4 bases respectively, with 11 bases between them. CDR3 length equals 15 residues. The chain's CDR3 is CASSYMGGVTGELFF. The CDR3, as DNA: TGTGCCAGCAGTTACATGGGGGGAGTCACCGGGGAGCTGTTTTTT.

There are a few counts of this clone. The chain has TRBV12-3 or TRBV12-4 and TRBJ2-1; D not resolved. The CDR3 consists of 12 residues. V lost 4 bases and J 9 bases, leaving 10 bases between the germline ends. CDR3 sequence: CASSSRQLEQFF. CDR3 sequence (DNA): TGTGCCAGCAGTTCGCGGCAGCTTGAGCAGTTCTTC.

The genes are TRBV5-1 and TRBJ2-7; 8 nucleotides match TRBD2. The V gene end was trimmed by 3 bases and the J gene end by 1 base; junction bases not matched to a gene: 9. Germline V lookup: CDR1 SGHRS, CDR2 YFSETQ. The CDR3 sequence is 16 residues long. The CDR3 nucleotides read TGCGCCAGCAGCTCCCCGGGGGGGGGCGGTTCCTACGAGCAGTACTTC. Encoded protein: CASSSPGGGGSYEQYF.

The chain uses TRBV28 and TRBJ1-2, with a weak D call TRBD1 (5 bases). The CDR3 is 13 amino acids. Germline CDR1 MDHEN, CDR2 SYDVKM. V lost 10 bases and J lost 4, with 16 bases in between. CDR3 sequence reads: CATLPRGIYGYTF. The CDR3 nucleotides read TGTGCCACCCTTCCCCGGGGGATCTATGGCTACACCTTC.

The J gene is TRBJ2-1, the V gene TRBV6-1, with a tentative D call TRBD2 (5 bases). This CDR3 is 14 amino acids long. Germline V gene lookup returns CDR1 MNHNS and CDR2 SASEGT. V was cut by 1 base and J by 4 bases, with 8 bases left in between. The CDR3, as DNA: TGTGCCAGCAGTGAAGAATCGGGGTACAATGAGCAGTTCTTC. It encodes CASSEESGYNEQFF.

Worth noting for this clone: Other nucleotide sequences from this sample produce the same CDR3. The V gene is TRBV28, the J gene TRBJ1-2; D not certain. Between the trimmed V and J ends, which lost 2 bases and 6 bases, there was a span of 4 bases. CDR1 is MDHEN and CDR2 is SYDVKM in the germline V gene. This CDR3 region has 11 residues. CDR3 bases: TGTGCCAGCAGTTTAACTCATGGCTACACCTTC. Translating it yields CASSLTHGYTF.

The V gene is TRBV27, the J gene TRBJ2-5; TRBD1 matches at 8 bases. Losses at the gene ends were 6 bases for V and 5 bases for J; bases not matched to a gene: 2. Germline-derived CDR1 and CDR2 are MNHEY and SMNVEV (reference sequence). The CDR3 spans 12 residues. The CDR3 region has the DNA TGTGCCAGCAGCCGGGACAGGGAGACCCAGTACTTC. Amino acid sequence: CASSRDRETQYF.

The chain uses TRBV27 and TRBJ1-1; TRBD1 might be the D (6 bases). Germline V gene lookup returns CDR1 MNHEY and CDR2 SMNVEV (reference sequence). V gave up 1 base and J gave up 5 bases, with 14 bases separating them. This CDR3 spans 15 amino acids. For the CDR3, the DNA is TGTGCCAGCAGTTTATTTTCAGGGGAGGGTACTGAAGCTTTCTTT. Residues: CASSLFSGEGTEAFF.